The rows below give T cell receptor beta chains drawn from one sample of a study of early stage breast cancer tumors. Measured with immunoSEQ multiplex PCR; TCRdb has only the in-frame clones, and not every one. The sample has 45,000 to 50,000 clones, roughly 80% seen once. Sequencing was carried out using blood. These receptors originate from a person in their fifties or sixties with breast cancer. CDR3s include the opening cysteine and the closing phenylalanine or tryptophan. Fields, in order: D gene, clone size, V gene, J gene, CDR3 DNA, CDR3 protein. The D gene is left open where the match is weak. Clone size is shown for a subset of rows, as once, few, many or a class of expanded clone.

TRBD1	.	TRBV7-8	TRBJ2-5	TGTGCCAGCAGTAGGGGGCCACCGGAGACGACCCAGTACTTC	CASSRGPPETTQYF
.	.	TRBV28	TRBJ2-7	TGTGCCAGCAAGGACAGAACCTACGAGCAGTACTTC	CASKDRTYEQYF
.	.	TRBV12-5	TRBJ1-5	TGTGCTAGTGGTTTGGTATTGGAACAGGGCCCTTTCAATCAGCCCCAGCATTTT	CASGLVLEQGPFNQPQHF
TRBD1	.	TRBV18	TRBJ2-1	TGTGCCAGCTCACCCGGGACAGAGGCCTACAATGAGCAGTTCTTC	CASSPGTEAYNEQFF
.	once	TRBV27	TRBJ1-2	TGTGCCAGCAGTTCCCTCGGGCAGGGGAATTACGGCTACACCTTC	CASSSLGQGNYGYTF
.	.	TRBV5-1	TRBJ1-2	TGCGCCAGCAGCGGCGGGGCGGCTTACGTCTACACCTTC	CASSGGAAYVYTF
.	once	TRBV29-1	TRBJ1-1	TGCAGCGTTTCACAGGGTGGGGACACTGAAGCTTTCTTT	CSVSQGGDTEAFF
.	.	TRBV2	TRBJ1-4	TGTGCCAGCATTTTCCAGACAGCAACTAATGAAAAACTGTTTTTT	CASIFQTATNEKLFF
TRBD1	.	TRBV18	TRBJ1-1	TGTGCCAGCTCACCACCCAACAGGGGGCCGGCGAACACTGAAGCTTTCTTT	CASSPPNRGPANTEAFF
.	.	TRBV10-3	TRBJ1-1	TGTGCCATCAGTGAGAGGGGCACTGAAGCTTTCTTT	CAISERGTEAFF
.	.	TRBV6-5	TRBJ1-4	TGTGCCAGCAGGGCCGGGACCCCGGTTCGAGAAAAACTGTTTTTT	CASRAGTPVREKLFF
TRBD2	.	TRBV30	TRBJ2-5	TGTGCCTGGTCTAGTGGGGGCAGCGGGGGTGCTGAGACCCAGTACTTC	CAWSSGGSGGAETQYF
.	.	TRBV11-2	TRBJ2-3	TGTGCCAGCAGCTTAGGGGGGTTCACAGATACGCAGTATTTT	CASSLGGFTDTQYF
.	.	TRBV13	TRBJ2-3	TGTGCCAGCAGCTTAGAGAGCACAGATACGCAGTATTTT	CASSLESTDTQYF
.	.	TRBV7-9	TRBJ2-7	TGTGCCAGCAGCTTATCCCAACAGGGCTACGAGCAGTACTTC	CASSLSQQGYEQYF
.	once	TRBV4-3	TRBJ1-6	TGCGCCAGCAGCCAAGATACGGATTATAATTCACCCCTCCACTTT	CASSQDTDYNSPLHF
.	.	TRBV6-5	TRBJ2-7	TGTGCCAGCAGTTACTCGGGCGGGTCCTACGAGCAGTACTTC	CASSYSGGSYEQYF
.	.	TRBV10-2	TRBJ2-3	TGCGCCAGCAGCGGAAATCCAGGGGGGTTCTCAGATACGCAGTATTTT	CASSGNPGGFSDTQYF
.	.	TRBV9	TRBJ1-1	TGTGCCAGCAGCGTAGAGGGGGGGCCGAACACTGAAGCTTTCTTT	CASSVEGGPNTEAFF
.	.	TRBV5-1	TRBJ2-3	TGCGCCAGCAGCTCCTTAGGGGGGGTCACAGATACGCAGTATTTT	CASSSLGGVTDTQYF